The present T cell receptor (beta chain) was sequenced within a study of blood T cell repertoires in COVID-19 (dated by TCRdb to the early 2020s). About the investigation overall: The collaborator samples originated in the United States, Italy and Spain and spanned the acute and convalescent phases of COVID-19. The prospective study material was composed of cDNA or gDNA derived from T cells, B-cell-depleted T cells, or PBMCs. Deeply sampled blood TCRbeta repertoires from subjects exposed to, actively infected with, or recovered from COVID-19 were included in the dataset. The repertoires were released in a freely available public database meant as a resource for research on the immune response to SARS-CoV-2. Samples were obtained from the ongoing ImmuneRACE study (first 160 participants) and from about 1,300 subjects provided by 6 global collaborators. Nearly every sample came with metadata listing a de-identified subject ID, COVID-19 status, age in years and sex. Where HLA class I and class II types were available, the types were taken from metadata supplied by the sample provider, not from assay-based typing. The investigation overall reported the following: The quantity of clinical and demographic metadata differed by source and by participant and was supplied without curation.

The immunoSEQ Assay, a bias-controlled multiplex PCR, was used to amplify TCRbeta CDR3 regions from genomic DNA. The authors' pipeline ran thus. Nucleated cell counts per sample were estimated from amplification of reference gene primers within the assay. Sequence reads were collapsed and filtered to measure the absolute abundance of every unique TCRbeta CDR3 rearrangement. For each sample, productive Simpson clonality was calculated as the square root of Simpson's diversity index over productive rearrangements. Sourced from immuneACCESS, this table was stored by TCRdb with only in-frame sequences that have V and J called. A share of the clones is absent; for the studies checked, an unresolved V gene accounts for under half, and the remainder has no known explanation. Clone size and V and J calls were adopted from that table, with D and trimming inferred from the DNA. The sample table contains around 15,000 clones; only one count was recorded for roughly nine tenths of them. The ten largest make up about a tenth of the sample.

To note about this clone: What this receptor recognizes is not known. No qualities accompany the bases; no much larger clone lies one base away.

Reading the germline V gene (reference sequence) gives CDR1 LNHDA and CDR2 SQIVND. V lost 5 bases and J lost 0 bases; the stretch between them is 8 bases long. The CDR3, from cysteine to phenylalanine, totals 14 residues. The retained sequence is limited to the CDR3, 42 bases, with the frame set at the first base. Whole blood was collected in K2EDTA tubes by collaborating institutions according to the institutions' own protocols. For TCRbeta analysis, collaborators shipped samples as frozen whole blood, isolated PBMCs, or DNA extracted from either of those sample types. This TCR came from an elderly man with acute or convalescent COVID-19. The specimen was peripheral blood. The V gene is TRBV19 and the J gene is TRBJ1-5, with no reliable assignment of the D segment. The CDR3 loop reads CASSELNSNQPQHF. The bases are TGTGCCAGTAGTGAACTGAATAGCAATCAGCCCCAGCATTTT. This CDR3, with the reference TRBV19 and TRBJ1-5 proteins standing in past its ends, gives the full variable domain DGGITQSPKYLFRKEGQNVTLSCEQNLNHDAMYWYRQDPGQGLRLIYYSQIVNDFQKGDIAEGYSVSREKKESFPLTVTSAQKNPTAFYLCASSELNSNQPQHFGDGTRLSIL.